Below, one T cell receptor beta chain is given with its context. Antigen: not known. Germline values: CDR1 SEHNR, CDR2 FQNEAQ (reference sequence). This CDR3 region has 15 residues. With 3 bases removed from V and 0 bases from J, the gap between germline ends came to 9 bases. Each sample gave at least 6 million isolated PBMCs. The authors ran a second PCR of roughly 6 to 11 cycles using a sample-barcoded 5' primer and a J-beta primer mix. Through a template-switch adaptor with 12 random nucleotides, each cDNA molecule received a tag. Any given sample supplied a minimum of 3 million CDR3-containing paired-end reads. A single record per CDR3 protein comes from TCRdb applying MiXCR to the 5' RACE reads. The repertoire consists of some 1.7 million distinct CDR3 sequences, with over 25% occurring once and the leading ten covering about 8%. The sample originates from a study of blood T cells in healthy people across ages.

Study results and limitations: Diversity of TCR beta per million T cells declined in a roughly linear way with age.

The V and J genes are TRBV7-9 and TRBJ2-1, with D possibly matching TRBD2 (7 bases). Sample: blood. The receptor was derived from a woman aged 25 to 39 in good health. The CDR3 is CASSFGGLSYNEQFF. DNA of the CDR3: TGTGCCAGCAGCTTCGGGGGGCTCTCCTACAATGAGCAGTTCTTC.